This entry describes one T cell receptor beta chain. The antigen is unknown. Researchers ran the PCR with 60 Vbeta and 13 Jbeta primers. Profiling relied on immunoSEQ multiplex PCR, and the TCRdb table lists in-frame clones only, not all of them. The sample lists approximately 100,000 clones; approximately 81% were seen once. The sample comes from a study of cytomegalovirus exposure and HLA in healthy donors. Study context: Early on, a data release was issued that held 65 million to 100 million unique TCRs from HLA-typed donors. General study points: In vitro testing confirmed a few CMV-associated chains as specific for CMV antigens. Highly shared sequence variants in one cluster were likely a sequencing artifact.

The CDR3 totals 14 residues. Germline V gives CDR1 SGHRS, CDR2 YFSETQ. Trimming pared 0 bases from V and 4 bases from J, leaving 8 bases between. The V gene is TRBV5-1, the J gene TRBJ1-3, with D possibly TRBD1 on 6 matching bases. This TCR was recovered from a male donor in good health and CMV-seropositive. Source material: PBMCs. CDR3 loop: CASSLGTVGNTIYF. CDR3 nucleotide sequence: TGCGCCAGCAGCTTGGGGACAGTAGGAAACACCATATATTTT.